The 17 T cell receptor beta chains below come from one sample, sequenced in a study of breast tumors, draining lymph nodes, adjacent tissues. The lymph nodes were axillary draining lymph nodes from breast cancer patients. TCRdb reprocessed the multiplex PCR reads via MiXCR and lists one record per CDR3 protein. The sample lists about 270,000 distinct CDR3 sequences, under 35% seen once, with more than 1% in the top ten. The sequenced material came from axillary lymph node tissue. These receptors were taken from a female donor with breast cancer. Some clones in this sample may be carry-over from other donors' samples.

This clonotype was seen many times. The chain uses TRBV20-1 and TRBJ1-5; TRBD1 agrees at 10 bases. V was clipped by 6 bases and J by 11 bases; unmatched bases: 10. The CDR3 sequence is 13 residues long. Germline lookup yields CDR1 DFQATT and CDR2 SNEGSKA (reference sequence). The CDR3 region is CSAKDRGQGTQHF. The CDR3, as DNA: TGCAGTGCGAAAGACAGGGGGCAAGGGACCCAGCATTTT.

Details on this clonotype: The junction and the germline gene differ at one end; a read error may be behind it. This chain joins TRBV12-5 and TRBJ2-7; TRBD2 is a possible D gene (6 bases). Germline V CDR1 and CDR2: LGHNT, FRNRAP. The CDR3 has 19 residues. CDR3 nucleotide sequence: TGTGCTAGTGGTTTGGTACCCCCGTGGGGGGAAGGGAGGTCCTACGGGCAGTACTTC. Its translation is CASGLVPPWGEGRSYGQYF. The full variable domain, rest sourced from reference TRBV12-5 and TRBJ2-7, is DARVTQTPRHKVTEMGQEVTMRCQPILGHNTVFWYRQTMMQGLELLAYFRNRAPLDDSGMPKDRFSAEMPDATLATLKIQPSEPRDSAVYFCASGLVPPWGEGRSYGQYFGPGTRLTVT.

There are a few counts of this clonotype. A read error may explain this, as a much larger clone is one base away. This chain uses TRBV20-1 with TRBJ2-1, with D maybe TRBD2 (6 bases). Germline V gene sequence: CDR1 DFQATT, CDR2 SNEGSKA (reference sequence). CDR3 length equals 14 residues. CDR3 protein: CSASGSKSYTEQFF. The CDR3 DNA is TGCAGTGCTAGCGGGAGCAAATCCTACACTGAGCAGTTCTTC.

Ten or more counts support this clonotype. The V call is TRBV12-3 or TRBV12-4, the J call TRBJ2-2; 12 bases line up with TRBD2. V gave up 1 base and J gave up 7 bases; unmatched junction bases: 4. This CDR3 has 16 residues. This CDR3 is CASSLGLAGVVGELFF. CDR3 bases: TGTGCCAGCAGTTTAGGACTAGCGGGAGTGGTCGGGGAGCTGTTTTTT.

With regard to this clonotype: A single base separates this from a much larger clone, so it may be a read error. The rearrangement joins TRBV11-3 to TRBJ2-1; D gene ambiguous. Germline CDR1 SGHNT, CDR2 YENEEA. The CDR3 is made up of 12 amino acids. The CDR3 sequence: CARSPGLRGQFF. The CDR3 coding sequence is TGTGCCCGCAGCCCGGGCCTCAGAGGGCAGTTCTTC.

This clonotype has a handful of counts. The rearrangement joins TRBV6-2 or TRBV6-3 to TRBJ2-3; the D gene is possibly TRBD2 (7 bases). Trimming shortened V by 8 bases and J by 2 bases, and 35 bases separated the two germline ends. The germline gives CDR1 MNHEY, CDR2 SVGEGT. The CDR3 runs to 21 residues. Written as DNA, the CDR3 is TGTGCCAGCTTTGTAGGGGGGGGAGGACAGACAAACCAAGATTACACAGATACGCAGTATTTT. It encodes CASFVGGGGQTNQDYTDTQYF.

This clonotype was found many times. The rearrangement joins TRBV20-1 to TRBJ2-1, with D hard to call. The CDR3 extends over 16 amino acids. Germline V lookup: CDR1 DFQATT, CDR2 SNEGSKA (reference sequence). Trimming removed 3 bases at V and 6 bases at J, with 21 bases between. In nucleotides, the CDR3 is TGCAGTGCTAGGAGATTCCGGACCTTAACGATCAATGAGCAGTTCTTC. As protein: CSARRFRTLTINEQFF.

Many counts were recorded for this clonotype. V gene TRBV19 combines with J gene TRBJ1-2; D may be TRBD1 (6 bases). CDR1 is LNHDA, CDR2 SQIVND, per germline (reference sequence). The CDR3 consists of 14 residues. V was pared by 6 bases and J by 5 bases, with 16 bases between. The CDR3 region is CASRSNTGSYGYTF. The CDR3 nucleotides are TGTGCCAGTAGGAGCAACACAGGGTCGTATGGCTACACCTTC.

The rearrangement links TRBV2 to TRBJ2-1, with D perhaps TRBD2 (5 bases). With 5 bases removed from V and 8 bases from J, the gap between germline ends came to 19 bases. Germline V gene sequence: CDR1 SNHLY, CDR2 FYNNEI. This CDR3 has 15 amino acids. For the CDR3, the DNA is TGTGCCAGCAGTAAACGACGGGGTGTAATGGATGAGCAGTTCTTC. This gives the protein CASSKRRGVMDEQFF.

This clonotype was detected ten times or more. The gene calls are TRBV20-1 and TRBJ2-1; the D gene is possibly TRBD2 (5 bases). CDR1 is DFQATT and CDR2 is SNEGSKA in the germline V gene (reference sequence). The CDR3 sequence is 15 residues long. Trimming removed 0 bases from V and 5 bases from J, with 14 bases in between. Here the CDR3 reads CSARDPQRRHNEQFF. CDR3 nucleotides: TGCAGTGCTAGAGATCCGCAGCGGAGGCACAATGAGCAGTTCTTC.

This clonotype was seen ten or more times. The rearrangement joins TRBV6-5 to TRBJ2-7, with D possibly matching TRBD1 (5 bases). This CDR3 region has 11 residues. Trimming shortened V by 5 bases and J by 6 bases, and 8 bases separated the two germline ends. The germline V gene encodes CDR1 MNHEY and CDR2 SVGAGI. The CDR3 sequence is CASSQGSEQYF. The DNA of the CDR3 is TGTGCCAGCAGTCAGGGTTCCGAGCAGTACTTC.

The rearrangement uses TRBV24-1 and TRBJ2-7; no reliable D call. The CDR3 covers 13 residues. Deletions cut 11 bases from V and 2 bases from J, with 15 bases between. Germline assignment: CDR1 KGHDR and CDR2 SFDVKD. The CDR3 region is CASSQAVPYEQYF. The CDR3 nucleotides are TGTGCCAGCAGCCAGGCGGTCCCCTACGAGCAGTACTTC.

This clonotype has a count of ten or more. In nucleotides, the CDR3 is TGTGCCAGCAGTAGATGGGCTTTGGGTAATGAGCAGTTCTTC. Translation gives CASSRWALGNEQFF. This chain connects TRBV12-3 or TRBV12-4 to TRBJ2-1; D is ambiguous. The CDR3 length is 14 residues. V was pared by 5 bases and J by 7 bases, with 15 bases between.

This clonotype was picked up many times. V is TRBV7-2 and J is TRBJ2-3, with TRBD2 matching over 16 bases. J gave up 4 bases and V 4 bases, and 2 bases lay outside the gene matches. CDR1 and CDR2 (germline): SGHTA, FQGNSA. This CDR3 has 16 residues. CDR3 sequence reads: CASSSGLAGGSDTQYF. DNA for the CDR3: TGTGCCAGCAGCTCGGGACTAGCGGGAGGGTCAGATACGCAGTATTTT. The full variable domain, with the rest looked up from reference TRBV7-2 and TRBJ2-3, is GAGVSQSPSNKVTEKGKDVELRCDPISGHTALYWYRQSLGQGLEFLIYFQGNSAPDKSGLPSDRFSAERTGGSVSTLTIQRTQQEDSAVYLCASSSGLAGGSDTQYFGPGTRLTVL.

This clonotype occurred many times. This chain uses TRBV19 with TRBJ2-1, with D uncertain. The ends were cut back, 5 bases at V and 4 bases at J, with 21 bases in the middle. The CDR3 sequence is 17 residues long. Germline-derived CDR1 and CDR2 are LNHDA and SQIVND (reference sequence). The CDR3, as DNA: TGTGCCAGTAGTCCTAATGGTGCGAACCCCCCTTACAATGAGCAGTTCTTC. Translated: CASSPNGANPPYNEQFF.

This clonotype appeared many times. V usage is TRBV2 and J usage is TRBJ2-1; 8 nucleotides align to TRBD2. The CDR3 has 18 residues. Germline CDR1 reads SNHLY; CDR2 reads FYNNEI. After removal of 1 base from V and 2 bases from J, the junction contained 10 bases not matched to a gene. CDR3 loop: CASSEGLAPGGTYNEQFF. CDR3 bases: TGTGCCAGCAGTGAAGGGCTAGCCCCGGGGGGGACCTACAATGAGCAGTTCTTC.

A note on this clonotype: The conserved phenylalanine or tryptophan normally closing the CDR3 is absent here, so this likely arose from a read error. No DNA is shown, since the ends of the CDR3 on it are uncertain; the CDR3 is the one TCRdb lists. The chain's CDR3 is CASSSERDR. The J gene is TRBJ2-5, the V gene TRBV7-9; TRBD1 is the table's D call and was not checked against the DNA. The CDR3 has 9 residues if both end residues are counted. The germline V gene has CDR1 SEHNR and CDR2 FQNEAQ (reference sequence).